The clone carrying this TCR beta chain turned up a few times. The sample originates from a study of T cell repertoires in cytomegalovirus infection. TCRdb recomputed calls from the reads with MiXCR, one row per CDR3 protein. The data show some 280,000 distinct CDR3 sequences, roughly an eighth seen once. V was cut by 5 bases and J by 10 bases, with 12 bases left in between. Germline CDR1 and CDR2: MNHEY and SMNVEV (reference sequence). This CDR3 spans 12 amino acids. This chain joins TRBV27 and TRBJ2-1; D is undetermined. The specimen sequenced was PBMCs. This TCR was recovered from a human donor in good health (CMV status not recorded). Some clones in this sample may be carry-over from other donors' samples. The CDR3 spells CASSLNKREQFF. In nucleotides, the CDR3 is TGTGCCAGCAGTCTCAATAAGCGAGAGCAGTTCTTC.